These 17 T cell receptor beta chains were all obtained from the same sample, sequenced in a study of monozygotic twins with inflammatory bowel disease. TCRdb processed the 5' RACE reads again and assigns one entry to each CDR3 protein, with no DNA. With fewer than 200,000 distinct CDR3 sequences in the sample, the ten largest clones hold over 2.5%. Sequencing was performed on blood. The source of these receptors is a human donor with ulcerative colitis or Crohn's disease, or a healthy co-twin of an affected twin (not recorded which).

The V call is TRBV28, the J call TRBJ1-5; TCRdb calls TRBD1, which cannot be checked without DNA. Germline CDR1 reads MDHEN; CDR2 reads SYDVKM. This CDR3 contains 18 residues. The CDR3 sequence: CASSLFGVGGNSNQPQHF.

The chain links TRBV5-1 to TRBJ2-1; checking the TCRdb D call of TRBD2 is not possible without DNA. The CDR3 is 16 residues long. Germline lookup yields CDR1 SGHRS and CDR2 YFSETQ. CDR3 protein: CASSYGLASSYNEQFF.

This sequence joins TRBV5-6 and TRBJ2-3; TCRdb reports TRBD1, a call that lacks DNA to check it against. CDR3 size: 17 residues. Per germline, CDR1 SGHDT and CDR2 YYEEEE. The CDR3 sequence is CASSFRGTGARGGTQYF.

The gene calls are TRBV9 and TRBJ2-1; TCRdb returns TRBD2, unconfirmable since there is no DNA. This CDR3 is built from 14 residues. Germline loops: CDR1 SGDLS, CDR2 YYNGEE. This CDR3 reads CASSLGGSTDEQFF.

V and J are TRBV7-9 and TRBJ1-5; no DNA is available, so the TRBD1 call from TCRdb remains unchecked. Germline V gene sequence: CDR1 SEHNR, CDR2 FQNEAQ (reference sequence). CDR3 size: 16 residues. The CDR3 spells CASSLVLDKVNQPQHF. The full variable domain, its missing parts supplied by reference TRBV7-9 and TRBJ1-5, is DTGVSQNPRHKITKRGQNVTFRCDPISEHNRLYWYRQTLGQGPEFLTYFQNEAQLEKSRLLSDRFSAERPKGSFSTLEIQRTEQGDSAMYLCASSLVLDKVNQPQHFGDGTRLSIL.

The chain joins TRBV7-3 to TRBJ1-3. Germline V CDR1 and CDR2: SGHTA, FQGTGA. The CDR3 runs to 15 residues. The CDR3 sequence: CASSQWHGSRNTIYF.

The V gene is TRBV15, the J gene TRBJ1-2; TCRdb returns TRBD1, unconfirmable since there is no DNA. This CDR3 region has 16 residues. Germline values: CDR1 LNHNV, CDR2 YYDKDF (reference sequence). The CDR3 here is CATSRYLSQGAGGYTF. The variable domain in full, completed from reference TRBV15 and TRBJ1-2, reads DAMVIQNPRYQVTQFGKPVTLSCSQTLNHNVMYWYQQKSSQAPKLLFHYYDKDFNNEADTPDNFQSRRPNTSFCFLDIRSPGLGDTAMYLCATSRYLSQGAGGYTFGSGTRLTVV.

The chain is built from TRBV4-3 and TRBJ1-5. CDR1 is LGHNA and CDR2 is YSLEER in the germline V gene. There are 13 residues in the CDR3. CDR3 amino acids: CASSHGRDQPQHF.

The J gene is TRBJ1-2, the V gene TRBV2; TCRdb calls TRBD1, which cannot be checked without DNA. The CDR3 contains 14 residues. The germline V gene encodes CDR1 SNHLY and CDR2 FYNNEI. CDR3 residues: CASSEVRALRGYTF.

The chain is built from TRBV29-1 and TRBJ2-1; TCRdb's D call, TRBD2, is unchecked because there is no DNA. Germline loops: CDR1 SQVTM, CDR2 ANQGSEA. The CDR3 is 11 residues long. This CDR3 reads CSVERAHEQFF.

The chain combines TRBV9 with TRBJ2-1; the TRBD2 assignment by TCRdb is unverifiable without DNA. The CDR3 totals 17 residues. Germline CDR1 and CDR2: SGDLS and YYNGEE. CDR3 protein: CASSVGSGGRGGNEQFF.

This CDR3 reads CASSFTGLFQAQRNTIYF. The rearrangement links TRBV11-2 to TRBJ1-3; no DNA is available, so the TRBD1 call from TCRdb remains unchecked. CDR1 and CDR2 from the germline V gene are SGHAT and FQNNGV. This CDR3 contains 18 residues. Complete variable domain (other parts from reference TRBV11-2 and TRBJ1-3): EAGVAQSPRYKIIEKRQSVAFWCNPISGHATLYWYQQILGQGPKLLIQFQNNGVVDDSQLPKDRFSAERLKGVDSTLKIQPAKLEDSAVYLCASSFTGLFQAQRNTIYFGEGSWLTVV.

The chain couples TRBV12-3 or TRBV12-4 to TRBJ2-3; TCRdb selects TRBD1, and the lack of DNA leaves this call unchecked. CDR3 length equals 16 residues. CDR3 loop: CASSFLIRQGTDTQYF.

This chain links TRBV20-1 with TRBJ2-1; TCRdb reports TRBD2, a call that lacks DNA to check it against. Germline CDR1 is DFQATT and CDR2 is SNEGSKA (reference sequence). CDR3 length equals 14 residues. The CDR3: CSARHQGRPNEQFF.

The genes are TRBV29-1 and TRBJ1-1; the TRBD1 assignment by TCRdb is unverifiable without DNA. This CDR3 has 11 amino acids. The germline CDR1 and CDR2 sequences are SQVTM and ANQGSEA. The CDR3 loop is CSVGRVTEAFF.

This rearrangement joins TRBV25-1 to TRBJ1-6; TCRdb selects TRBD1, and the lack of DNA leaves this call unchecked. The CDR3 is 15 residues long. In germline, CDR1 is MGHDK, CDR2 SYGVNS. CDR3 amino acids: CASSQGTAYNSPLHF.

This chain links TRBV5-5 with TRBJ1-1; TCRdb names TRBD1, which stays unverified in the absence of DNA. This CDR3 is built from 15 residues. The germline gives CDR1 SGHKS, CDR2 YYEKEE (reference sequence). The CDR3 spells CASSQVWGGITEAFF.